This T cell receptor (beta chain) was sequenced during a study of T and B cells in COVID-19 patients. Study at large: The recovered patients had mostly mild to moderate COVID-19 with outpatient management. Critical illness requiring mechanical ventilation or extracorporeal membrane oxygenation affected three fifths of the roughly 20 active-infection patients. General study points: Highly clonal in active COVID-19, TRB repertoires exceeded healthy-donor diversity and richness at recovery.

Blood genomic DNA input for TRB amplification was roughly 250-500 ng. Of note for this clonotype: The antigen remains unidentified.

Looked up from germline, CDR1 is WSHSY and CDR2 is SAAADI. There are 12 residues in the CDR3. Trimming removed 9 bases from V and 7 bases from J; junction bases left unmatched: 6. BIOMED2 TRB-A/B primer pools were used in multiplex TRB PCR. MiXCR was run by TCRdb on the multiplex PCR reads, yielding one entry per CDR3 protein. The sample comprises 8,300 or so distinct CDR3 sequences, 20% to 30% of which are singletons, and about a sixth rests with the top ten. The receptor's source is a human donor with active COVID-19. What was sequenced was blood. The chain couples TRBV10-2 to TRBJ2-7; 10 bases line up with TRBD2. The chain's CDR3 is CASSGGQREQYF. The CDR3 bases are TGCGCCAGTAGCGGGGGGCAAAGGGAGCAGTACTTC.